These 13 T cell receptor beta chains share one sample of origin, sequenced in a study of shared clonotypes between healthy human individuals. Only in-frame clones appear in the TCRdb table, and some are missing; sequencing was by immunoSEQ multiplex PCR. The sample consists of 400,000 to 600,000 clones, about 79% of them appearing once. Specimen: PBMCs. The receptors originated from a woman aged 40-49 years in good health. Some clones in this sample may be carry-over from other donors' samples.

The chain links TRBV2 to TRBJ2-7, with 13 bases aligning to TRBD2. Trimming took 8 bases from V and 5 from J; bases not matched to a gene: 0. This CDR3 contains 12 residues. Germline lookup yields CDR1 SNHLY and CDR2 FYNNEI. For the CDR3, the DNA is TGTGCCAGCGGACTAGCGGGAGACGAGCAGTACTTC. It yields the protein CASGLAGDEQYF.

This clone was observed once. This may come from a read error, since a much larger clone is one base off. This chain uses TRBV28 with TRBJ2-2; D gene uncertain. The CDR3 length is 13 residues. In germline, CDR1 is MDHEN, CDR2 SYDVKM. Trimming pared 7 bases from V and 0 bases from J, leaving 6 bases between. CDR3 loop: CASKGPNTGELFF. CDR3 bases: TGTGCCAGCAAAGGGCCGAACACCGGGGAGCTGTTTTTT.

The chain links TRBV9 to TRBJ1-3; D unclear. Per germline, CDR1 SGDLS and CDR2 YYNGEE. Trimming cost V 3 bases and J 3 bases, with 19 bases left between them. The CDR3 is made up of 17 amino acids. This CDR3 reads CASSEDPTAGVGNTIYF. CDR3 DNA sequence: TGTGCCAGCAGCGAAGACCCTACGGCCGGGGTTGGAAACACCATATATTTT. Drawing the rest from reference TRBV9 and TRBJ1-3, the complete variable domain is DSGVTQTPKHLITATGQRVTLRCSPRSGDLSVYWYQQSLDQGLQFLIQYYNGEERAKGNILERFSAQQFPDLHSELNLSSLELGDSALYFCASSEDPTAGVGNTIYFGEGSWLTVV.

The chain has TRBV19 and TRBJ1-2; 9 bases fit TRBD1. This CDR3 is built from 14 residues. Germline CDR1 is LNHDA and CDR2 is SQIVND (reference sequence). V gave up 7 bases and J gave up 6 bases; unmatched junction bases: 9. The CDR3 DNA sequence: TGTGCCAGTAAAGAAACAGGGGGCTATCATGGCTACACCTTC. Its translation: CASKETGGYHGYTF.

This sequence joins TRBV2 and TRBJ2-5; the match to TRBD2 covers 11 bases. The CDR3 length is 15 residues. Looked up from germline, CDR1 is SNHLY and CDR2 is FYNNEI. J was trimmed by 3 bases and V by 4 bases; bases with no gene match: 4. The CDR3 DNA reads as TGTGCCAGCAGTGCTTTACTAGCGGGAGAAGAGACCCAGTACTTC. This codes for CASSALLAGEETQYF.

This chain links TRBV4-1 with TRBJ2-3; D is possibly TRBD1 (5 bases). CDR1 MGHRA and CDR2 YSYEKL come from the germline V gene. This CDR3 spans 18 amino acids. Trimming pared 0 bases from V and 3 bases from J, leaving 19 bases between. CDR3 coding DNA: TGCGCCAGCAGCCAAGATTCCCCCGGCCAGGGTATAACAGATACGCAGTATTTT. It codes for CASSQDSPGQGITDTQYF.

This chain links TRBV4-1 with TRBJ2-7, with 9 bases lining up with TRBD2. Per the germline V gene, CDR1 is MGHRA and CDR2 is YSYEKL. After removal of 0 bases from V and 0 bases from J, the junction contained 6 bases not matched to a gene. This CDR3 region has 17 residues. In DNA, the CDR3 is TGCGCCAGCAGCCAAGATACTAGCGGGTTTAACTCCTACGAGCAGTACTTC. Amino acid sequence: CASSQDTSGFNSYEQYF.

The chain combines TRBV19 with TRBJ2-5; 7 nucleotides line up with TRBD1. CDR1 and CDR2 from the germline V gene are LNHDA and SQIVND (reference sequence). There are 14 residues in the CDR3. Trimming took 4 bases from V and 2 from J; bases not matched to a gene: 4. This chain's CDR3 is CASSTQGMQETQYF. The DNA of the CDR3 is TGTGCCAGTAGTACACAGGGGATGCAAGAGACCCAGTACTTC.

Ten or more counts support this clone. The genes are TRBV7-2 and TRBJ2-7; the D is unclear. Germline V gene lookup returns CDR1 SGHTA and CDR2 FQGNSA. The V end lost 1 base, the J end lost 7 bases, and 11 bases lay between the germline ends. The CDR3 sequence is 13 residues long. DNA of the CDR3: TGTGCCAGCAGCTTAGGGTATCAGAGAGAGCAGTACTTC. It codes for CASSLGYQREQYF.

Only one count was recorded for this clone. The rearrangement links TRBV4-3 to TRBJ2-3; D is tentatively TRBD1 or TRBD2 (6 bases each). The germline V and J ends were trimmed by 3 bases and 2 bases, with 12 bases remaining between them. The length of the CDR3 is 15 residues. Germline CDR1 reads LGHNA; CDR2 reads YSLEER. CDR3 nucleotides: TGCGCCAGCAGCCACGGGGGCAGAGACACAGATACGCAGTATTTT. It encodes CASSHGGRDTDTQYF.

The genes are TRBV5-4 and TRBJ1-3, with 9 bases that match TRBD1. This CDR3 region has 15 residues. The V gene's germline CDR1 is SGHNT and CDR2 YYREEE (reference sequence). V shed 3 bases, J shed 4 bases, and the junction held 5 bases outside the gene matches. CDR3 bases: TGTGCCAGCAGCTGGGGACAGGGAATGGGAAACACCATATATTTT. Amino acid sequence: CASSWGQGMGNTIYF.

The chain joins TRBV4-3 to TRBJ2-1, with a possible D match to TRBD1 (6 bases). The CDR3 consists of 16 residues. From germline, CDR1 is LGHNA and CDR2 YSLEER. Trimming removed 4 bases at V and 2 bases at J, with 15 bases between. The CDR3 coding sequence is TGCGCCAGCAGCCCAAAGGGACACTCCGCCTACAATGAGCAGTTCTTC. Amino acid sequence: CASSPKGHSAYNEQFF.

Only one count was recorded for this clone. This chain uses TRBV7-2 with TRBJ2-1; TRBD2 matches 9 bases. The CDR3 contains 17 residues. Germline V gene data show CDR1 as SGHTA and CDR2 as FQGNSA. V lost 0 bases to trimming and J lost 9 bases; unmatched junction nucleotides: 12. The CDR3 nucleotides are TGTGCCAGCAGCTTAGCGCGTGGTAGCGGGAGACGGGTTGAGCAGTTCTTC. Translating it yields CASSLARGSGRRVEQFF.